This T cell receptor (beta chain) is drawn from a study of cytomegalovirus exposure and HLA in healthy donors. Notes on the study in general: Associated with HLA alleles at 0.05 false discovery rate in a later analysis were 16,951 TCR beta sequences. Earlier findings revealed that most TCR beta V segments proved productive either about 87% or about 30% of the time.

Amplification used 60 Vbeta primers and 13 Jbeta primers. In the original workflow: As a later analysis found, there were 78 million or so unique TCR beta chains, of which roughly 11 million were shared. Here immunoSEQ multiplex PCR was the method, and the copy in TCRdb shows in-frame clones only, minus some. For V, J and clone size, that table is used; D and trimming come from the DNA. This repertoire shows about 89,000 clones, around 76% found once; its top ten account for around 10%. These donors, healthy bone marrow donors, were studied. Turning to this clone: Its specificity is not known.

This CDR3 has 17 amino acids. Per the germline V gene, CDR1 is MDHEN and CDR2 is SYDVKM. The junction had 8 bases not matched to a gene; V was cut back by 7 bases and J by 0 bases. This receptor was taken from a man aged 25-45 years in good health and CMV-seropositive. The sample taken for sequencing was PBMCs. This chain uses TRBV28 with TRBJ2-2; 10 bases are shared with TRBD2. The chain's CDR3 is CASTTSGEHANTGELFF. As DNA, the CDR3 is TGTGCCAGCACTACTAGCGGGGAGCACGCGAACACCGGGGAGCTGTTTTTT.